The 27 T cell receptor beta chains below were found in one sample sequenced in a study of blood T cell repertoires in COVID-19. Sequencing used immunoSEQ multiplex PCR; TCRdb keeps in-frame clones, though not all of them. The data show about 290,000 clones, with nearly 90% seen just once and around 10% held by the top ten. The sample comprised peripheral blood. The receptors derive from a woman in her thirties with COVID-19, enrolled during active disease.

This chain uses TRBV3-1 (or the pseudogene TRBV3-2) with TRBJ1-2, with TRBD1 identical over 7 bases. The CDR3 covers 17 residues. The germline V gene encodes CDR1 LGHDT and CDR2 YNNKEL (reference sequence). J gave up 8 bases and V 0 bases, and 15 bases lay outside the gene matches. The CDR3 reads CASSQERRSDRVYGYTF. CDR3 in DNA: TGTGCCAGCAGCCAAGAGAGGCGCTCTGACAGGGTGTACGGCTACACCTTC.

The V call is TRBV3-1 (or the pseudogene TRBV3-2), the J call TRBJ1-2; 7 positions match TRBD1. J was trimmed by 5 bases and V by 4 bases; bases with no gene match: 13. CDR1 LGHDT and CDR2 YNNKEL come from the germline V gene (reference sequence). The CDR3 consists of 16 residues. CDR3 amino acids: CASSRGTDRDGYGYTF. The DNA of the CDR3 is TGTGCCAGCAGCCGGGGTACCGACAGGGATGGTTATGGCTACACCTTC.

The chain employs TRBV3-1 (or the pseudogene TRBV3-2) and TRBJ1-3; D call uncertain. From germline, CDR1 is LGHDT and CDR2 YNNKEL (reference sequence). The CDR3 has 13 amino acids. Trimming took 3 bases from V and 7 from J, leaving 10 bases between them. CDR3 sequence reads: CASSHAMRNTIYF. CDR3 coding DNA: TGTGCCAGCAGCCACGCCATGAGGAACACCATATATTTT.

The V call is TRBV3-1 (or the pseudogene TRBV3-2), the J call TRBJ2-7, with a possible D match to TRBD1 (6 bases). The CDR3 length is 12 residues. Per germline, CDR1 LGHDT and CDR2 YNNKEL (reference sequence). Trimming removed 4 bases at V and 7 bases at J, with 11 bases between. The CDR3 loop reads CASSRDTGEQYF. In nucleotides, the CDR3 is TGTGCCAGCAGCCGGGACACCGGGGAGCAGTACTTC.

The rearrangement links TRBV3-1 (or the pseudogene TRBV3-2) to TRBJ1-2, with no clear D. This CDR3 is 15 amino acids long. The V gene's germline CDR1 is LGHDT and CDR2 YNNKEL (reference sequence). Trimming left V 4 bases short and J 7 bases short, with 19 bases between. As DNA, the CDR3 is TGTGCCAGCAGCCCGACGGCAGGCCATTTTCGTGGCTACACCTTC. It translates to CASSPTAGHFRGYTF.

In regard to this clone: This CDR3 is also generated by other DNA sequences in the sample. The rearrangement uses TRBV19 and TRBJ1-1; unclear D gene. The CDR3 loop spans 12 amino acids. CDR1 and CDR2 (germline): LNHDA, SQIVND (reference sequence). V was clipped by 3 bases and J by 5 bases, with 7 bases between them. The CDR3 DNA reads as TGTGCCAGTAGTATCGGTTTGACTGAAGCTTTCTTT. Amino acid sequence: CASSIGLTEAFF.

V and J are TRBV14 and TRBJ2-7; 8 bases map to TRBD1. After removal of 1 base from V and 1 base from J, the junction contained 3 bases not matched to a gene. Germline V CDR1 and CDR2: SGHDN, FVKESK. The CDR3 is 15 residues long. The CDR3 spells CASSQGQGLSYEQYF. For the CDR3, the DNA is TGTGCCAGCAGCCAAGGACAGGGGCTATCCTACGAGCAGTACTTC.

The rearrangement joins TRBV4-1 to TRBJ2-7, with TRBD1 matching 9 bases. The CDR3 contains 16 residues. Germline assignment: CDR1 MGHRA and CDR2 YSYEKL. The J segment lost 6 bases and the V segment lost 6 bases, leaving 15 bases of the junction unmatched. CDR3 DNA sequence: TGCGCCAGCAGTAAAGGGTCCGGGACAGGGCGGTCCGAGCAGTACTTC. This sequence encodes CASSKGSGTGRSEQYF.

This clone showed up just once. The V and J genes are TRBV27 and TRBJ2-1; 10 bases line up with TRBD1. Germline lookup yields CDR1 MNHEY and CDR2 SMNVEV (reference sequence). CDR3 length equals 13 residues. V gave up 4 bases and J gave up 7 bases; unmatched junction bases: 1. The CDR3 DNA is TGTGCCAGCAGTTGGGACAGGGGAAATGAGCAGTTCTTC. This translates into CASSWDRGNEQFF.

This clone appeared once. This chain connects TRBV5-4 to TRBJ1-1; D is uncertain. The CDR3 runs 15 residues. The V gene's germline CDR1 is SGHNT and CDR2 YYREEE (reference sequence). The V end lost 4 bases, the J end lost 7 bases, and 20 bases lay between the germline ends. The CDR3 region is CASSPGPGLGNEAFF. CDR3 nucleotide sequence: TGTGCCAGCAGCCCAGGCCCCGGATTGGGCAATGAAGCTTTCTTT.

The chain combines TRBV12-3 or TRBV12-4 with TRBJ2-7; D remains ambiguous. Trimming removed 2 bases at V and 7 bases at J, with 6 bases between. The CDR3 runs 11 residues. The CDR3 loop reads CASSLYGEQYF. CDR3 sequence (DNA): TGTGCCAGCAGTTTATACGGTGAGCAGTACTTC.

CDR3: CASSLAFTSDYEQYF. The CDR3 DNA follows: TGTGCCAGCAGCTTAGCGTTCACTAGCGATTACGAGCAGTACTTC. The chain combines TRBV7-2 with TRBJ2-7; 7 nucleotides agree with TRBD2. With 0 bases clipped from V and 4 bases from J, the junction kept 6 bases outside the gene matches. The CDR3 loop spans 15 amino acids. The germline CDR1 and CDR2 sequences are SGHTA and FQGNSA.

This chain connects TRBV27 to TRBJ1-5; 7 nucleotides agree with TRBD1. Trimming took 6 bases from V and 3 from J; bases not matched to a gene: 5. In germline, CDR1 is MNHEY, CDR2 SMNVEV (reference sequence). CDR3 length equals 14 residues. CDR3 sequence reads: CASSNRGPNQPQHF. The DNA for the CDR3 is TGTGCCAGCAGCAACAGGGGACCCAATCAGCCCCAGCATTTT.

The rearrangement uses TRBV5-1 and TRBJ2-3; 12 bases agree with TRBD2. The CDR3 runs to 17 residues. V was clipped by 1 base and J by 5 bases; unmatched bases: 8. Germline V gene sequence: CDR1 SGHRS, CDR2 YFSETQ. The CDR3 sequence is CASSLLASGGAEDTQYF. The CDR3 region has the DNA TGCGCCAGCAGCTTGTTGGCTAGCGGGGGGGCTGAAGATACGCAGTATTTT.

The J gene is TRBJ2-7, the V gene TRBV28, with D tentatively TRBD2 (5 bases). Germline loops: CDR1 MDHEN, CDR2 SYDVKM. The V and J ends lost 2 bases and 2 bases respectively, with 16 bases between them. The CDR3 runs 16 residues. This CDR3 reads CASSLLSRGSTYEQYF. The CDR3 nucleotides read TGTGCCAGCAGTTTACTATCTCGGGGTTCAACCTACGAGCAGTACTTC.

The gene calls are TRBV30 and TRBJ1-2; possible D gene TRBD1, 6 bases. Looked up from germline, CDR1 is GTSNPN and CDR2 is SVGIG (reference sequence). This CDR3 has 12 amino acids. Trimming removed 2 bases from V and 9 bases from J, with 13 bases in between. The CDR3, as DNA: TGTGCCTGGAGTCCGGGGGGCAGAAGCTACACCTTC. This gives the protein CAWSPGGRSYTF.

In its sample, this clone was seen a few times. V and J are TRBV21-1 and TRBJ1-5; the table's D gene call, TRBD1, was not cross checked with the DNA. TRBV21-1 is a pseudogene. This CDR3 has 16 amino acids. CDR3 bases: TGTGCCAGCAGCCAAAGACAGGGTCGGGGCAATCAGCCCCAGCATTTT. Protein product: CASSQRQGRGNQPQHF.

The V and J genes are TRBV6-5 and TRBJ1-6; TRBD1 might be the D (5 bases). The germline CDR1 and CDR2 sequences are MNHEY and SVGAGI. This CDR3 has 15 amino acids. Trimming took 3 bases from V and 10 from J, leaving 16 bases between them. This CDR3 reads CASSYSQGGRSPLHF. The CDR3 DNA reads TGTGCCAGCAGTTATTCGCAGGGCGGTCGATCACCCCTCCACTTT.

This chain links TRBV7-2 with TRBJ2-3, with D possibly TRBD2 on 7 matching bases. The germline V gene encodes CDR1 SGHTA and CDR2 FQGNSA. V gave up 4 bases and J gave up 4 bases, with 18 bases separating them. CDR3 length: 16 residues. CDR3 loop: CASSSIGGGQADTQYF. Written as DNA, the CDR3 is TGTGCCAGCAGCTCTATAGGGGGGGGACAAGCAGATACGCAGTATTTT.

This rearrangement joins TRBV5-6 to TRBJ1-2; perhaps TRBD1 as D (5 bases). The CDR3 is 17 amino acids. CDR1 is SGHDT, CDR2 YYEEEE, per germline. V lost 1 base, J lost 0 bases, and 16 bases lay in between. The CDR3 sequence is CASSLNLREESNYGYTF. The CDR3 nucleotides are TGTGCCAGCAGCTTGAATCTCAGGGAAGAGTCTAACTATGGCTACACCTTC.

The J gene is TRBJ1-2, the V gene TRBV5-4, with D possibly TRBD1 on 5 matching bases. Per the germline V gene, CDR1 is SGHNT and CDR2 is YYREEE (reference sequence). The CDR3 extends over 14 amino acids. With 1 base removed from V and 7 bases from J, the gap between germline ends came to 14 bases. CDR3 sequence (DNA): TGTGCCAGCAGCTTGTCGGACGGGAGGGGTGGCTACACCTTC. Protein product: CASSLSDGRGGYTF.

Only one count was recorded for this clone. This chain joins TRBV6-5 and TRBJ1-1; D remains ambiguous. Germline V gene sequence: CDR1 MNHEY, CDR2 SVGAGI. The germline V and J ends were trimmed by 5 bases and 5 bases, with 12 bases remaining between them. This CDR3 comprises 13 residues. The CDR3 DNA reads TGTGCCAGCAGTCCAAGCCCCGGGACTGAAGCTTTCTTT. It yields the protein CASSPSPGTEAFF.

This chain uses TRBV27 with TRBJ2-3; D may be TRBD1 (5 bases). CDR1 and CDR2 from the germline V gene are MNHEY and SMNVEV (reference sequence). The V end was cut by 3 bases, the J end by 1 base, with 5 bases between. This CDR3 is built from 13 residues. CDR3 residues: CASSLGRTDTQYF. CDR3 bases: TGTGCCAGCAGTTTGGGGCGCACAGATACGCAGTATTTT.

The chain uses TRBV6-5 and TRBJ2-7; TRBD1 matches 7 bases. The CDR3 is made up of 15 amino acids. Germline V gene sequence: CDR1 MNHEY, CDR2 SVGAGI. J was trimmed by 0 bases and V by 0 bases; bases with no gene match: 2. CDR3 sequence reads: CASSYSGGGSYEQYF. Written as DNA, the CDR3 is TGTGCCAGCAGTTACTCAGGGGGCGGCTCCTACGAGCAGTACTTC.

The rearrangement links TRBV7-2 to TRBJ2-5; the D gene is possibly TRBD2 (6 bases). The germline gives CDR1 SGHTA, CDR2 FQGNSA. The ends were cut back, 0 bases at V and 5 bases at J, with 10 bases in the middle. The CDR3 is 14 residues long. The DNA of the CDR3 is TGTGCCAGCAGCTTAGCCGGGAGCGGGGAGACCCAGTACTTC. It is translated as CASSLAGSGETQYF.

The genes are TRBV2 and TRBJ1-2; D possibly corresponds to TRBD1 (6 bases). The CDR3 is 13 amino acids. V shed 5 bases and J shed 4 bases, with 11 bases lying between them. CDR1 is SNHLY and CDR2 is FYNNEI in the germline V gene. The CDR3 DNA reads TGTGCCAGCAGTAACAGGGTTGCCTATGGCTACACCTTC. It codes for CASSNRVAYGYTF.

The chain carries TRBV7-9 and TRBJ2-1; TRBD2 is a possible D gene (5 bases). The length of the CDR3 is 12 residues. Trimming took 5 bases from V and 14 from J, leaving 16 bases between them. The germline CDR1 and CDR2 sequences are SEHNR and FQNEAQ (reference sequence). DNA of the CDR3: TGTGCCAGCAGCCTTGGACGGATCGGGGAGTTCTTC. Encoded protein: CASSLGRIGEFF.